This T cell receptor (beta chain) was recovered during a study of blood T cell repertoires in COVID-19. Study summary: The study drew acute and convalescent COVID-19 samples from the United States, Italy and Spain.

Source study methods: Researchers report that nucleated cell counts were estimated from reference gene primer amplification. Assay: immunoSEQ multiplex PCR; the TCRdb copy retains only in-frame clones and omits some. That table is the source of V, J and clone size, and D and trimming were worked out from the DNA. Of tens of thousands of clones in the sample, 82% were seen once. Per the germline V gene, CDR1 is MGHDK and CDR2 is SYGVNS. CDR3 length: 14 amino acids. V lost 6 bases and J 2 bases, leaving 12 bases between the germline ends. This chain connects TRBV25-1 to TRBJ2-3, with TRBD2 as a possible D gene (5 bases). Sequences were obtained from peripheral blood. The TCR sequence derives from a woman in her sixties with acute or convalescent COVID-19. CDR3 nucleotide sequence: TGTGCCAGCAGGGACTTAGGGATCACAGATACGCAGTATTTT. Its protein is CASRDLGITDTQYF.